The 6 T cell receptor beta chains presented below share a single source sample, sequenced in a study of CD8+ T cells in alopecia areata. cDNA serving as the sequencing template came from extracted, reverse transcribed RNA. TCRdb's copy holds only in-frame clones and misses some; the assay was immunoSEQ multiplex PCR. This sample has around 190,000 clones, with around 50% found just once. The specimen was CD8+ T cells sorted from blood. These receptors were obtained from a human donor in good health.

J is TRBJ1-1 and V is TRBV6-5; TRBD1 might be the D (6 bases). Looked up from germline, CDR1 is MNHEY and CDR2 is SVGAGI. The CDR3 totals 15 residues. V was pared by 0 bases and J by 4 bases, with 12 bases between. CDR3 coding DNA: TGTGCCAGCAGTTACTCCAGGGGCGGGAGCACTGAAGCTTTCTTT. It is translated as CASSYSRGGSTEAFF.

The rearrangement joins TRBV5-6 to TRBJ2-7; D remains ambiguous. The germline gives CDR1 SGHDT, CDR2 YYEEEE. V was cut by 2 bases and J by 1 base, with 7 bases left in between. The CDR3 covers 13 residues. This chain's CDR3 is CASSFTLSYEQYF. As DNA, the CDR3 is TGTGCCAGCAGCTTCACCCTTTCCTACGAGCAGTACTTC. Complete variable domain (other parts from reference TRBV5-6 and TRBJ2-7): DAGVTQSPTHLIKTRGQQVTLRCSPKSGHDTVSWYQQALGQGPQFIFQYYEEEERQRGNFPDRFSGHQFPNYSSELNVNALLLGDSALYLCASSFTLSYEQYFGPGTRLTVT.

The chain employs TRBV13 and TRBJ2-1; the match to TRBD2 covers 8 bases. Germline CDR1 and CDR2: PRHDT and FYEKMQ (reference sequence). The CDR3 spans 17 residues. V lost 5 bases to trimming and J lost 2 bases; unmatched junction nucleotides: 11. The DNA for the CDR3 is TGTGCCAGCAGCCCCGTTGTGGCGGGGGGAACCTACAATGAGCAGTTCTTC. Encoded protein: CASSPVVAGGTYNEQFF.

This clone was counted once. In nucleotides, the CDR3 is TGCAGCGTCGCGGGGAGACAGGGTGAAGCTTTCTTT. Its protein is CSVAGRQGEAFF. The chain combines TRBV29-1 with TRBJ1-1; 7 nucleotides match TRBD1. In germline, CDR1 is SQVTM, CDR2 ANQGSEA. This CDR3 is built from 12 residues. V shed 6 bases, J shed 7 bases, and the junction held 8 bases outside the gene matches. The entire variable domain, with the rest obtained from reference TRBV29-1 and TRBJ1-1, is as follows: SAVISQKPSRDICQRGTSLTIQCQVDSQVTMMFWYRQQPGQSLTLIATANQGSEATYESGFVIDKFPISRPNLTFSTLTVSNMSPEDSSIYLCSVAGRQGEAFFGQGTRLTVV.

The rearrangement links TRBV25-1 to TRBJ2-5; perhaps D is TRBD1 or TRBD2 (5 bases each). The CDR3 length is 13 residues. V was cut by 3 bases and J by 5 bases, with 10 bases left in between. Germline CDR1 MGHDK, CDR2 SYGVNS. CDR3 nucleotides: TGTGCCAGCAGTGATTGGGGGTATGAGACCCAGTACTTC. It codes for CASSDWGYETQYF.

This chain links TRBV29-1 with TRBJ2-2; 7 bases agree with TRBD1. The CDR3 length is 13 residues. Germline CDR1 is SQVTM and CDR2 is ANQGSEA. With 4 bases clipped from V and 5 bases from J, the junction kept 4 bases outside the gene matches. The CDR3 reads CSVGRTGTGELFF. CDR3 in DNA: TGCAGCGTTGGACGGACAGGTACCGGGGAGCTGTTTTTT.